This entry concerns a single TCR beta chain. Its antigen is unidentified. The repertoire was sequenced with immunoSEQ multiplex PCR; TCRdb's copy has only in-frame clones and lacks some. The sample shows approximately 5,000 clones, about 60% of them seen only once. This sample stems from a study of CD8 T cell repertoires and HIV-1 epitope variants. Overall study: Separate wells received one of Twenty-five Gag or Nef variant peptides. The baseline condition was 1M T cells left uncultured.

Germline assignment: CDR1 SNHLY and CDR2 FYNNEI. The ends were cut back, 3 bases at V and 1 base at J, with 6 bases in the middle. CDR3 length equals 13 residues. The sequencing sample was made of cultured CD8+ T cells derived from PBMCs. This sequence originates from a male donor with HIV. V is TRBV2 and J is TRBJ1-1, with no clear D. CDR3 in DNA: TGTGCCAGCAGTGACTGGGGGAACACTGAAGCTTTCTTT. Protein sequence: CASSDWGNTEAFF.